These T cell receptor beta chains were read from a single sample in a study of cytomegalovirus exposure and HLA in healthy donors. Clones were read by immunoSEQ multiplex PCR, and TCRdb kept only the in-frame ones, dropping some. The sample totals roughly 42,000 clones. Sequencing used PBMCs. These receptors came from a man under 40 in good health and CMV-seronegative. Both conserved end residues are part of each CDR3. Each record gives: CDR3 DNA, CDR3 protein, V gene, D gene, clone size, J gene. The D gene is left open where the match is weak. Clone size is not always given. Where it is, it says once, few, many or a class for expanded clones.

DNA: TGTGCCAGCAGTGAATGGCAAGAAAGGGGGGGCACTGAAGCTTTCTTT; CDR3: CASSEWQERGGTEAFF; V: TRBV25-1; D: NA; size: NA; J: TRBJ1-1
DNA: TGTGCCACCAGGGACACGACTAACTATGGCTACACCTTC; CDR3: CATRDTTNYGYTF; V: TRBV15; D: NA; size: NA; J: TRBJ1-2
DNA: TGTGCCAGCAGTTACTCGCCGACACTGATCTATGGCTACACCTTC; CDR3: CASSYSPTLIYGYTF; V: TRBV6-5; D: NA; size: NA; J: TRBJ1-2
DNA: TGCGCCAGCAGCCCAACAGGGGGAAACTATGGCTACACCTTC; CDR3: CASSPTGGNYGYTF; V: TRBV4-3; D: TRBD1; size: NA; J: TRBJ1-2
DNA: TGTGCCAGCAGAGTCGGACAGCATTCCTACGAGCAGTACTTC; CDR3: CASRVGQHSYEQYF; V: TRBV6-1; D: NA; size: NA; J: TRBJ2-7
DNA: TGCGCCAGCAGCCAAGATAGAACAGACTCCTACGAGCAGTACTTC; CDR3: CASSQDRTDSYEQYF; V: TRBV4-3; D: NA; size: NA; J: TRBJ2-7
DNA: TGTGCCAGCAGCTTGGACAGCCGCTCTTGGGGCTACACCTTC; CDR3: CASSLDSRSWGYTF; V: TRBV5-6; D: NA; size: NA; J: TRBJ1-2
DNA: TGTGCCAGCAGTGTTACTAGCGGGATTTCGAACAATGAGCAGTTCTTC; CDR3: CASSVTSGISNNEQFF; V: TRBV6-1; D: TRBD2; size: NA; J: TRBJ2-1
DNA: TGTGCCACCAGCAGAGATCGAGTATTTGGGGTTGGAATCCGGGAGGGCTATGGCTACACCTTC; CDR3: CATSRDRVFGVGIREGYGYTF; V: TRBV15; D: NA; size: NA; J: TRBJ1-2
DNA: TGTGCCAGCAGCAACCCACTAGCGGGACTACGCCATGAGCAGTTCTTC; CDR3: CASSNPLAGLRHEQFF; V: TRBV5-4; D: TRBD2; size: NA; J: TRBJ2-1
DNA: TGCAGCGTTGCAGGAAGCTCTGGAAACACCATATATTTT; CDR3: CSVAGSSGNTIYF; V: TRBV29-1; D: NA; size: NA; J: TRBJ1-3
DNA: TGTGCCAGTAGTATAGATGGGACTAACGGAGAGCAGTTCTTC; CDR3: CASSIDGTNGEQFF; V: TRBV19; D: TRBD2; size: NA; J: TRBJ2-1
DNA: TGTGCCAGCAGCCCCGAAGCTCCTACGCAGTATTTT; CDR3: CASSPEAPTQYF; V: TRBV7-9; D: NA; size: NA; J: TRBJ2-3
DNA: TGCGCCAGCGGGTTTGGGACAGGGGCACGAGGGGAGCAGTACTTC; CDR3: CASGFGTGARGEQYF; V: TRBV5-1; D: TRBD1; size: NA; J: TRBJ2-7
DNA: TGTGCCAGCAGCTTAGGAGGGATGACTGAAGCTTTCTTT; CDR3: CASSLGGMTEAFF; V: TRBV7-6; D: NA; size: NA; J: TRBJ1-1
DNA: TGTGCCAGCAGCCCGGACAGGGGGGATGAAAAACTGTTTTTT; CDR3: CASSPDRGDEKLFF; V: TRBV5-4; D: TRBD1; size: NA; J: TRBJ1-4
DNA: TGTGCCACCGGGGCCAGCTCTGGGGCCAACGTCCTGACTTTC; CDR3: CATGASSGANVLTF; V: TRBV15; D: NA; size: NA; J: TRBJ2-6
DNA: TGCGCCAGCAGCTTGGGACTAGGATCCTACGAGCAGTACTTC; CDR3: CASSLGLGSYEQYF; V: TRBV5-1; D: NA; size: NA; J: TRBJ2-7
DNA: TGTGCCAGCAGCTTAACGCGGGGGAGGGACAATGAGCAGTTCTTC; CDR3: CASSLTRGRDNEQFF; V: TRBV7-9; D: TRBD2; size: medium-sized; J: TRBJ2-1
DNA: TGCGCCAGCACCCGACAGGGGGCGGGAGAGACCCAGTACTTC; CDR3: CASTRQGAGETQYF; V: TRBV5-1; D: TRBD1; size: NA; J: TRBJ2-5
DNA: TGCAGCGTTGAAATACTCTCCACTAACTATGGCTACACCTTC; CDR3: CSVEILSTNYGYTF; V: TRBV29-1; D: NA; size: NA; J: TRBJ1-2
DNA: TGCGCCAGCAGCCAAGGACTCCCTAAAACTCGGACTCAAATCGCGAACACCGGGGAGCTGTTTTTT; CDR3: CASSQGLPKTRTQIANTGELFF; V: TRBV4-1; D: NA; size: NA; J: TRBJ2-2
DNA: TGTGCCAGCAGCCCCCCGGGACAGGGAGGCGAGCAGTACTTC; CDR3: CASSPPGQGGEQYF; V: TRBV5-4; D: TRBD1; size: NA; J: TRBJ2-7
DNA: TGTGCCAGCTCACCAGCACAGGGCGGGGGATATGGCTACACCTTC; CDR3: CASSPAQGGGYGYTF; V: TRBV18; D: NA; size: NA; J: TRBJ1-2
DNA: TGCAGCGTTGGGCGCAAGAGGGATAATTCACCCCTCCACTTT; CDR3: CSVGRKRDNSPLHF; V: TRBV29-1; D: NA; size: NA; J: TRBJ1-6
DNA: TGCGCCAGCAGCCAAGATTACGGCTTAACAGGGGGAGCAGATACGCAGTATTTT; CDR3: CASSQDYGLTGGADTQYF; V: TRBV4-3; D: TRBD1; size: NA; J: TRBJ2-3
DNA: TGTGCCAGCAGGCAGGAGACGGGAGGCTATGGCTACACCTTC; CDR3: CASRQETGGYGYTF; V: TRBV5-4; D: NA; size: NA; J: TRBJ1-2
DNA: TGTGCCAGTAGTACGGCTAGCGGGACAGATACGCAGTATTTT; CDR3: CASSTASGTDTQYF; V: TRBV19; D: TRBD2; size: NA; J: TRBJ2-3
DNA: TGTGCCAGCAGGCGGGGAGAGGGCACCGGGGAGCTGTTTTTT; CDR3: CASRRGEGTGELFF; V: TRBV7-9; D: NA; size: NA; J: TRBJ2-2
DNA: TGTGCCAGCAGCTCAGGAGGGGGACGGTCCTCTGGGGCCAACGTCCTGACTTTC; CDR3: CASSSGGGRSSGANVLTF; V: TRBV13; D: NA; size: NA; J: TRBJ2-6
DNA: TGCGCCAGCAGCTCCTCCCCGGGATCCTACGAGCAGTACTTC; CDR3: CASSSSPGSYEQYF; V: TRBV5-1; D: NA; size: NA; J: TRBJ2-7
DNA: TGTGCCAGCAGCTTAGCTCTAGCGGGAGTTTCCTACGAGCAGTACTTC; CDR3: CASSLALAGVSYEQYF; V: TRBV7-8; D: TRBD2; size: NA; J: TRBJ2-7
DNA: TGTGCCAGCAGTCCCGTCCAGGAGGGCTACGAGCAGTACTTC; CDR3: CASSPVQEGYEQYF; V: TRBV27; D: NA; size: NA; J: TRBJ2-7
DNA: TGTGCCAGCAGCCCCCACGGGGAGGGATCACCCCTCCACTTT; CDR3: CASSPHGEGSPLHF; V: TRBV6-6; D: NA; size: NA; J: TRBJ1-6
DNA: TGCGCCAGCAGCCCCCTGGGGGGGATCACTGAAGCTTTCTTT; CDR3: CASSPLGGITEAFF; V: TRBV4-1; D: NA; size: NA; J: TRBJ1-1
DNA: TGTGCCAGCAGCTTGGTTCGGGGAGGGTTTTATGGCTACACCTTC; CDR3: CASSLVRGGFYGYTF; V: TRBV5-4; D: NA; size: NA; J: TRBJ1-2
DNA: TGCGCCAGCAGCCAAGAGGATTTCGCTAGCGGGACAGAGACCCAGTACTTC; CDR3: CASSQEDFASGTETQYF; V: TRBV4-3; D: TRBD2; size: NA; J: TRBJ2-5
DNA: TGTGCCAGCAGCTATAGGGGCCCGAACACTGAAGCTTTCTTT; CDR3: CASSYRGPNTEAFF; V: TRBV11-1; D: NA; size: NA; J: TRBJ1-1
DNA: TGTGCCAGCAGCCAAGAAACAGGGGGCTGGTCTGGAAACACCATATATTTT; CDR3: CASSQETGGWSGNTIYF; V: TRBV4-2; D: TRBD1; size: NA; J: TRBJ1-3
DNA: TGTGCCAGCAGCCTGTCCGGGAGGGAGCAGTTCTTC; CDR3: CASSLSGREQFF; V: TRBV5-4; D: TRBD2; size: NA; J: TRBJ2-1
DNA: TGTGCCAGCGGTATAGCGGAGGCGGCGAACACCGGGGAGCTGTTTTTT; CDR3: CASGIAEAANTGELFF; V: TRBV7-9; D: NA; size: NA; J: TRBJ2-2
DNA: TGTGCCAGCAGCTTAGATCGGGTCAGCCGATACTATGGCTACACCTTC; CDR3: CASSLDRVSRYYGYTF; V: TRBV11-2; D: NA; size: NA; J: TRBJ1-2
DNA: TGTGCCAGCAGCGTAGTTCCGACTAGCAAGTCCTTCACAGATACGCAGTATTTT; CDR3: CASSVVPTSKSFTDTQYF; V: TRBV9; D: TRBD2; size: NA; J: TRBJ2-3
DNA: TGTGCCAGCAGCTCGTCAGGTATCGAGCAGTACTTC; CDR3: CASSSSGIEQYF; V: TRBV7-2; D: NA; size: NA; J: TRBJ2-7
DNA: TGCGCCAGCAGCCAAGATCCGGGGAACACTGAAGCTTTCTTT; CDR3: CASSQDPGNTEAFF; V: TRBV4-3; D: NA; size: NA; J: TRBJ1-1
DNA: TGTGCCAGCAGCTTAGCAGTGAGGGTGGATTCACCCCTCCACTTT; CDR3: CASSLAVRVDSPLHF; V: TRBV7-9; D: NA; size: NA; J: TRBJ1-6
DNA: TGTGCCAGCAGTGAAGGAGGTAATTCACCCCTCCACTTT; CDR3: CASSEGGNSPLHF; V: TRBV6-5; D: NA; size: NA; J: TRBJ1-6
DNA: TGTGCCAGCAGCGTGGTCAGGGAATCCAATGAGCAGTTCTTC; CDR3: CASSVVRESNEQFF; V: TRBV9; D: NA; size: NA; J: TRBJ2-1
DNA: TGTGCCAGCAGCCAAGATCATAATCTAGCGGGAGACGAGCAGTACTTC; CDR3: CASSQDHNLAGDEQYF; V: TRBV4-2; D: TRBD2; size: NA; J: TRBJ2-7
DNA: TGTGCCGGTTCGACTAGCGGGAGAGGAGAGCAGTACTTC; CDR3: CAGSTSGRGEQYF; V: TRBV30; D: TRBD2; size: NA; J: TRBJ2-7
DNA: TGTGCCAGCAGCTTAACTCTCCACCAACGCACAGATACGCAGTATTTT; CDR3: CASSLTLHQRTDTQYF; V: TRBV7-9; D: NA; size: NA; J: TRBJ2-3
DNA: TGCGCCAGCACAAATAGCGGGAGGGCTCACGAGCAGTACTTC; CDR3: CASTNSGRAHEQYF; V: TRBV10-2; D: TRBD2; size: NA; J: TRBJ2-7
DNA: TGTGCCAGTAGGCTAGCGGGAGCGTTCGAGCAGTTCTTC; CDR3: CASRLAGAFEQFF; V: TRBV19; D: TRBD2; size: NA; J: TRBJ2-1
DNA: TGTGCCTGGAGTGTAGGCGGGGCTGGCTACACCTTC; CDR3: CAWSVGGAGYTF; V: TRBV30; D: NA; size: NA; J: TRBJ1-2
DNA: TGTGCCAGTAGTCCTGGACTAGCGAGCAATGAGCAGTTCTTC; CDR3: CASSPGLASNEQFF; V: TRBV19; D: TRBD2; size: NA; J: TRBJ2-1